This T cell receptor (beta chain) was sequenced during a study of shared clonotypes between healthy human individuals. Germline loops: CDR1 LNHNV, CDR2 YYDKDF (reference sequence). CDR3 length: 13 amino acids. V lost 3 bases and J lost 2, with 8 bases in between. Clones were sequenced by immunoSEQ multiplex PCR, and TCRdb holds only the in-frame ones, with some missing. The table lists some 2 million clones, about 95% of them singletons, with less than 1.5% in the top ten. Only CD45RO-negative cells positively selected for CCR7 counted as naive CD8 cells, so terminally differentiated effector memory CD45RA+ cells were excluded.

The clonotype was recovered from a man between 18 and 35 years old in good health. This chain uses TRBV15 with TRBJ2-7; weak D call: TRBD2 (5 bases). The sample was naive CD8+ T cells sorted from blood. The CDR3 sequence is CATSSSEAYEQYF. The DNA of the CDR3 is TGTGCCACCAGCAGTTCGGAGGCCTACGAGCAGTACTTC. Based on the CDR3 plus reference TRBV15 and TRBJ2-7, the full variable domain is DAMVIQNPRYQVTQFGKPVTLSCSQTLNHNVMYWYQQKSSQAPKLLFHYYDKDFNNEADTPDNFQSRRPNTSFCFLDIRSPGLGDTAMYLCATSSSEAYEQYFGPGTRLTVT.